Listed below are T cell receptor beta chains from one sample, sequenced in a study of human T cells and chemical hapten exposure. TCRdb re-called the RACE reads with MiXCR, one entry per CDR3 protein. The sample contains around 130,000 distinct CDR3 sequences, 8.5% to 9.5% of which appear only once. Sequencing was performed on whole blood. The receptor source for this set is a male donor in good health. Some clones in this sample may be carry-over from other donors' samples. CDR3s leave out the opening cysteine and the closing phenylalanine or tryptophan. Expanded clones get a size class; other rows say once, few or many, or leave the size out.

j_call clone_size v_call cdr3_length cdr3_aa
TRBJ2-3 NA TRBV3-1 10 ASSQLPDTQY
TRBJ1-1 many TRBV2 12 ASSEYRGRTEAF
TRBJ2-3 NA TRBV6-4 13 ASSDSRGGTDTQY
TRBJ2-1 few TRBV10-3 13 AINRLAGVYNEQF
TRBJ2-5 many TRBV6-5 10 ASTGAGETQY
TRBJ1-5 few TRBV28 18 ASSLPLAGLTRYSNQPQH
TRBJ2-1 NA TRBV12-3/TRBV12-4 10 ASGTRDRAPL
TRBJ2-1 NA TRBV27 18 ASITYWTGGIGTGGHEQF
TRBJ2-1 NA TRBV6-5 11 ASSPDSYNEQF
TRBJ1-1 NA TRBV15 13 ATSRVDRAGAEAF
TRBJ2-5 NA TRBV7-9 14 ASSTLLGGRKETQY
TRBJ1-5 NA TRBV12-3/TRBV12-4 13 ASKEGTGGNQPQH
TRBJ1-6 many TRBV20-1 12 SARRRDRDSPLH
TRBJ1-4 many TRBV5-4 12 ASSPGRPNEKLF
TRBJ2-3 NA TRBV4-3 14 ASTNLRDRVTDTQY
TRBJ2-3 many TRBV7-9 11 ASERESTDTQY
TRBJ1-2 NA TRBV25-1 12 ASSVPGQTDGYT
TRBJ2-1 NA TRBV11-1 10 ASSFGSNEQF
TRBJ2-3 many TRBV7-9 11 ASNPAPTDTQY
TRBJ1-4 many TRBV20-1 13 SARDKRTGVEKLF
TRBJ2-2 few TRBV30 9 AWSVAGELF
TRBJ1-2 few TRBV6-1 13 ASSEYRGIADGYT
TRBJ1-6 many TRBV2 13 ASNDRETYNSPLH
TRBJ2-1 few TRBV10-3 12 AIRSGTQWNEQF
TRBJ2-5 many TRBV5-1 13 ASSLVLAGEKAQY
TRBJ1-1 NA TRBV28 12 ASSLGAVNTEAF
TRBJ2-3 few TRBV6-6 14 ASSQRREGLPDTQY
TRBJ2-5 NA TRBV5-1 12 ASSPTGAQETQY
TRBJ1-2 NA TRBV11-2 12 ASSPPLDRDRTT
TRBJ2-5 many TRBV6-5 15 ASAAPLAGTGKETQY
TRBJ2-7 many TRBV10-3 14 AISESGLAGAYEQY
TRBJ1-2 many TRBV7-9 14 ASRETPASANYGYT
TRBJ1-6 many TRBV6-5 14 ASRETGSSYNSPLH
TRBJ2-5 NA TRBV5-1 13 ASSLGRTGQETQY
TRBJ2-7 NA TRBV5-4 11 ASSLDNSYEQY
TRBJ2-2 NA TRBV7-7 13 ASSRTVVATGELF
TRBJ2-1 NA TRBV2 11 ASQGRRDNEQF
TRBJ2-3 NA TRBV5-1 12 ASGPGQRTDTQY
TRBJ1-3 NA TRBV5-5 13 ASSLEGGTGNTIY
TRBJ2-5 many TRBV12-3/TRBV12-4 11 ASSLGPQETQY